This is a list of T cell receptor beta chains from one sample in a study of vaccination effects on CD4 cells after COVID-19. Here immunoSEQ multiplex PCR was the method, and the copy in TCRdb shows in-frame clones only, minus some. The sample holds 55,000 to 80,000 clones; about four fifths are singletons and the top ten take more than 10%. These TCRs' antigens remain unknown. The specimen comprised CD4+ T cells from PBMCs cultured with SARS-CoV-2 spike peptides, sampled before COVID-19 vaccination. Source of these receptors: a human donor who received a COVID-19 vaccine. The CDR3 runs from the conserved cysteine through the conserved F or W. Fields, in order: D gene, V gene, J gene, clone size, CDR3 DNA, CDR3 protein. The D gene is left open where the match is weak. Where a row states a size, it is once, few, many or the class of an expanded clone; other rows omit it.

D: TRBD2; V: TRBV30; J: TRBJ2-3; size: NA; DNA: TGTGCCTGGAGTCCTACGGGACTAGCGGGGGGAGATACGCAGTATTTT; CDR3: CAWSPTGLAGGDTQYF
D: TRBD2; V: TRBV5-5; J: TRBJ2-3; size: NA; DNA: TGTGCCAGCAGCTTGGCGGGACTAGCGGGGGGTTACACAGATACGCAGTATTTT; CDR3: CASSLAGLAGGYTDTQYF
D: TRBD2; V: TRBV4-1; J: TRBJ2-2; size: few; DNA: TGCGCCAGCAGCCAAGGGGCGGGACTAGGTGCCACCGGGGAGCTGTTTTTT; CDR3: CASSQGAGLGATGELFF
D: TRBD1; V: TRBV19; J: TRBJ1-2; size: NA; DNA: TGTGCCAGTAGTAGGTGGACAGGCGAGAACTATGGCTACACCTTC; CDR3: CASSRWTGENYGYTF
D: TRBD1; V: TRBV24-1; J: TRBJ2-5; size: once; DNA: TGTGCCACCAGTGCCTCCGACAGGGACGGTGAGACCCAGTACTTC; CDR3: CATSASDRDGETQYF
D: NA; V: TRBV6-5; J: TRBJ2-2; size: NA; DNA: TGTGCCAGCAGGCCAGCGGGCGCAGCGGAGCTGTTTTTT; CDR3: CASRPAGAAELFF
D: NA; V: TRBV7-3; J: TRBJ1-2; size: few; DNA: TGTGCCAGCAGCACTGACGCCACTGGCTACACCTTC; CDR3: CASSTDATGYTF
D: NA; V: TRBV4-3; J: TRBJ1-1; size: few; DNA: TGCGCCAGCAGCCAAGGGACGGTCACTGAAGCTTTCTTT; CDR3: CASSQGTVTEAFF
D: NA; V: TRBV6-5; J: TRBJ2-3; size: NA; DNA: TGTGCCAGCAGTTATTTGGCAGGGGGGAAAGATACGCAGTATTTT; CDR3: CASSYLAGGKDTQYF
D: NA; V: TRBV4-1; J: TRBJ1-5; size: NA; DNA: TGCGCCAGCAGCCAAGCTCAGGGGTTCCAGCCCCAGCATTTT; CDR3: CASSQAQGFQPQHF
D: NA; V: TRBV28; J: TRBJ1-6; size: NA; DNA: TGTGCCAGCATCGCCGGGCGAAGTGGATATTCACCCCTCCACTTT; CDR3: CASIAGRSGYSPLHF
D: NA; V: TRBV6-6; J: TRBJ2-3; size: once; DNA: TGTGCCAGCAGTCGGACTTTTGCAGCCCGAGGTCAGGATAAGCAGTATTTT; CDR3: CASSRTFAARGQDKQYF
D: NA; V: TRBV6-2/TRBV6-3; J: TRBJ2-2; size: NA; DNA: TGTGCCAGCAGTTTTCAAAGGAACACCGGGGAGCTGTTTTTT; CDR3: CASSFQRNTGELFF
D: NA; V: TRBV19; J: TRBJ1-2; size: NA; DNA: TGTGCCAGTACCCGGAATGGGGGAAACTATGGCTACACCTTC; CDR3: CASTRNGGNYGYTF
D: TRBD1; V: TRBV7-3; J: TRBJ2-2; size: NA; DNA: TGTGCCAGCAGCTTAAAGGGGGCCGGCGGGGAGCTGTTTTTT; CDR3: CASSLKGAGGELFF
D: NA; V: TRBV11-2; J: TRBJ1-2; size: NA; DNA: TGTGCCAGCAGCTCCGGGATTTACGGTGGCTACACCTTC; CDR3: CASSSGIYGGYTF
D: NA; V: TRBV4-1; J: TRBJ1-3; size: few; DNA: TGCGCCAGCAGCCAAGATTCGGGCGTCTCTGGAAACACCATATATTTT; CDR3: CASSQDSGVSGNTIYF